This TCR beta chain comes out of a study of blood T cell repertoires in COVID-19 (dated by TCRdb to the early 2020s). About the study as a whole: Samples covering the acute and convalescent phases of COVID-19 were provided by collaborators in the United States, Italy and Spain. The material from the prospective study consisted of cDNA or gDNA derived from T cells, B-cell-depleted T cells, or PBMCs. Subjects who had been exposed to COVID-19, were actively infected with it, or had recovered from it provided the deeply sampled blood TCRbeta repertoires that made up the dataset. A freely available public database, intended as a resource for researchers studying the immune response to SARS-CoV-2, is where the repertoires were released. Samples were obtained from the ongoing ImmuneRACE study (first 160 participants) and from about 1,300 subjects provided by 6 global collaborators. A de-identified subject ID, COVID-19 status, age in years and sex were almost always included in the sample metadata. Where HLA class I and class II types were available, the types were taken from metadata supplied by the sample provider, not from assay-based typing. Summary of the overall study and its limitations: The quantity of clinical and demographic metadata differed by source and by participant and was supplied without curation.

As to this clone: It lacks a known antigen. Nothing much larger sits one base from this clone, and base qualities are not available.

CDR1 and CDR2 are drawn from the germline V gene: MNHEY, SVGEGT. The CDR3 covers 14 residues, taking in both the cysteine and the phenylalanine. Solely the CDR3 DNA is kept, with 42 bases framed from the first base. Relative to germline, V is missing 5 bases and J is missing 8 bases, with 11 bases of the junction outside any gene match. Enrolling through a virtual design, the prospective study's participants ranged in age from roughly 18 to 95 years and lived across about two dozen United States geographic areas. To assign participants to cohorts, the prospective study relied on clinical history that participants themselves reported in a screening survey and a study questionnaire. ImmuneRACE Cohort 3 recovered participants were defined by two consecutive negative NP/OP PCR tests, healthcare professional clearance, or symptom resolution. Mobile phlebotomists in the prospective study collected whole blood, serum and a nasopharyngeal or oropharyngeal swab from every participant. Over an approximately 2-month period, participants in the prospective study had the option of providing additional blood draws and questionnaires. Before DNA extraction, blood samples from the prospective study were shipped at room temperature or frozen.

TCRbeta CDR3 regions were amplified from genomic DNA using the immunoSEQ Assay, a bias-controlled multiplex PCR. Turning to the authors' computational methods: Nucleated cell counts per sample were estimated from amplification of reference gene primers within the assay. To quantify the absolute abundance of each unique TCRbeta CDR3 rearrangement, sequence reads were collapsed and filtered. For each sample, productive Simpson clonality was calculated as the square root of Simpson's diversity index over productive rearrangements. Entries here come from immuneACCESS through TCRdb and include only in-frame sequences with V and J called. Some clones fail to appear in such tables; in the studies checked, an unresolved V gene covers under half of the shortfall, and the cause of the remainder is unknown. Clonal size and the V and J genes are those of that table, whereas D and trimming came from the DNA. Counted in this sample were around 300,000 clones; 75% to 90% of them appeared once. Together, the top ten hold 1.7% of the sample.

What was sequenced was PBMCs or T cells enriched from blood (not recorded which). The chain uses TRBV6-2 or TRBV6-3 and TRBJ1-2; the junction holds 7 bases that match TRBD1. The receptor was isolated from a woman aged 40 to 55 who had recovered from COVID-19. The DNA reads TGTGCCAGCAGTACAGGGGTAGCCCTTAGCGGCTACACCTTC. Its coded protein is CASSTGVALSGYTF.